A selection of T cell receptor beta chains follows, all from one sample in a study of shared clonotypes between healthy human individuals. Generated by immunoSEQ multiplex PCR, the TCRdb table keeps only in-frame clones and is missing some. The data hold about 820,000 clones, with about 91% observed a single time. The sample taken for sequencing was naive CD8+ T cells sorted from blood. The receptors shown here come from a man aged 25-45 years in good health. CDR3s include the opening cysteine and the closing phenylalanine or tryptophan. A D gene is named only where the DNA matches it firmly. Some rows have no size entry. The others give once, few or many, or a class for an expanded clone.

size: .; J: TRBJ2-3; V: TRBV11-2; D: .; DNA: TGTGCCAGCAGCTTAGAAGGGCCAGATACGCAGTATTTT; CDR3: CASSLEGPDTQYF
size: .; J: TRBJ2-5; V: TRBV14; D: .; DNA: TGTGCCAGCAGCGCTAGGGGGGCGCTCCGCCGAGAGACCCAGTACTTC; CDR3: CASSARGALRRETQYF
size: .; J: TRBJ1-1; V: TRBV5-1; D: .; DNA: TGCGCCAGCAGCATCGACTCAGGGGTGGGCACTGAAGCTTTCTTT; CDR3: CASSIDSGVGTEAFF
size: .; J: TRBJ2-3; V: TRBV19; D: .; DNA: TGTGCCAGTAGTATAAGGGCGTACGATACGCAGTATTTT; CDR3: CASSIRAYDTQYF
size: .; J: TRBJ2-3; V: TRBV12-5; D: .; DNA: TGTGCTAGGAGTCCTCGACGCACAGATACGCAGTATTTT; CDR3: CARSPRRTDTQYF
size: .; J: TRBJ2-5; V: TRBV5-1; D: TRBD2; DNA: TGCGCCAGCAGCCCAGAGGACCCGGGGGGAGAGACCCAGTACTTC; CDR3: CASSPEDPGGETQYF
size: .; J: TRBJ2-7; V: TRBV4-1; D: TRBD2; DNA: TGCGCCAGCAGCCACCTACCTAATGACCCGGGACTACCGTCCTTC; CDR3: CASSHLPNDPGLPSF
size: .; J: TRBJ2-7; V: TRBV5-6; D: TRBD2; DNA: TGTGCCAGCAGCCAGGGGCTAGCGGGACCCTACGAGCAGTACTTC; CDR3: CASSQGLAGPYEQYF
size: .; J: TRBJ2-3; V: TRBV7-9; D: .; DNA: TGTGCCAGCAGCCAAGACCAGGAGGGGGGGGATACGCAGTATTTT; CDR3: CASSQDQEGGDTQYF
size: .; J: TRBJ2-2; V: TRBV28; D: TRBD1; DNA: TGTGCCAGCGCCGGGAAGGGACAGCTATACACCGGGGAGCTGTTTTTT; CDR3: CASAGKGQLYTGELFF
size: .; J: TRBJ2-7; V: TRBV28; D: .; DNA: TGTGCCAGCAGCCCCCGCTCCTACGAGCAGTACTTC; CDR3: CASSPRSYEQYF
size: .; J: TRBJ2-1; V: TRBV6-4; D: TRBD2; DNA: TGTGCCAGCAGTCCTGGACTAGCGCTGACATCCTACAATGAGCAGTTCTTC; CDR3: CASSPGLALTSYNEQFF
size: .; J: TRBJ2-5; V: TRBV7-6; D: .; DNA: TGTGCCAGCAGCTTAACACTCCAAGAGACCCAGTACTTC; CDR3: CASSLTLQETQYF
size: .; J: TRBJ2-1; V: TRBV5-6; D: .; DNA: TGTGCCAGCAGCTTGAGTTCGACTCACAATGAGCAGTTCTTC; CDR3: CASSLSSTHNEQFF
size: .; J: TRBJ1-1; V: TRBV11-2; D: .; DNA: TGTGCCAGCAGCTTATCGACAGGTGGGAACACTGAAGCTTTCTTT; CDR3: CASSLSTGGNTEAFF
size: few; J: TRBJ2-1; V: TRBV4-3; D: TRBD2; DNA: TGCGCCAGCAGCCAAGATGGAGTAGCGGGAAACAATGAGCAGTTCTTC; CDR3: CASSQDGVAGNNEQFF
size: once; J: TRBJ2-7; V: TRBV19; D: TRBD1; DNA: TGTGCCAGTAGTATAGGGACAGGGTCACGCGAGCAGTACTTC; CDR3: CASSIGTGSREQYF
size: .; J: TRBJ2-3; V: TRBV7-8; D: .; DNA: TGTGCCAGCAGCCTAGGACAAGGAGTAGATACGCAGTATTTT; CDR3: CASSLGQGVDTQYF
size: .; J: TRBJ2-1; V: TRBV7-9; D: TRBD2; DNA: TGTGCCAGCAGCTTCGGACTAGCGGACAATGAGCAGTTCTTC; CDR3: CASSFGLADNEQFF
size: few; J: TRBJ2-2; V: TRBV4-1; D: .; DNA: TGCGCCAGCAGCCAAGAGGGTTGGGGGGAGCTGTTTTTT; CDR3: CASSQEGWGELFF
size: .; J: TRBJ1-1; V: TRBV7-6; D: .; DNA: TGTGCCAGCAGCTTAACAGCCAACACTGAAGCTTTCTTT; CDR3: CASSLTANTEAFF
size: .; J: TRBJ2-7; V: TRBV7-2; D: .; DNA: TGTGCCAGCAGCTCCCCCATGAGGGGAAAACCCTACGAGCAGTACTTC; CDR3: CASSSPMRGKPYEQYF
size: .; J: TRBJ2-1; V: TRBV7-9; D: TRBD2; DNA: TGTGCCAGCCGCGAGGGGGGTAGCGGGAACTACAATGAGCAGTTCTTC; CDR3: CASREGGSGNYNEQFF
size: .; J: TRBJ2-1; V: TRBV5-1; D: TRBD1; DNA: TGCGCCAGCAGCTCACCGACAGGGACCTCCTACAATGAGCAGTTCTTC; CDR3: CASSSPTGTSYNEQFF
size: .; J: TRBJ1-3; V: TRBV30; D: TRBD1; DNA: TGTGCCTGGAAACGGGGGCAGGGGGCCGATGGTGTCCCCTCTGGAAACACCATATATTTT; CDR3: CAWKRGQGADGVPSGNTIYF
size: .; J: TRBJ2-1; V: TRBV9; D: .; DNA: TGTGCCAGCAGCGCCCCCAGGACGGGCGGTTCGGGCAATGAGCAGTTCTTC; CDR3: CASSAPRTGGSGNEQFF
size: .; J: TRBJ2-5; V: TRBV14; D: .; DNA: TGTGCCAGCAGCCAAGATATGTCCCCGGGTCTCTTGCGGGAGACCCAGTACTTC; CDR3: CASSQDMSPGLLRETQYF
size: .; J: TRBJ1-3; V: TRBV28; D: .; DNA: TGTGCCAGTGATGGGCTAGGGGACTCTGGAAACACCATATATTTT; CDR3: CASDGLGDSGNTIYF
size: once; J: TRBJ2-5; V: TRBV5-1; D: .; DNA: TGCGCCAGCAGCCTCTGGGTCGGGGGAGGTGTAGAGACCCAGTACTTC; CDR3: CASSLWVGGGVETQYF
size: .; J: TRBJ2-5; V: TRBV7-3; D: .; DNA: TGTGCCAGCAGCTTAACGGCGGCCGGCGGGACCCAGTACTTC; CDR3: CASSLTAAGGTQYF
size: .; J: TRBJ2-7; V: TRBV10-3; D: .; DNA: TGTGCCATCAATCGAAGCGGCAACACCTACGAGCAGTACTTC; CDR3: CAINRSGNTYEQYF
size: .; J: TRBJ2-2; V: TRBV27; D: .; DNA: TGTGCCAGCAGTCATACCGGGGAGCTGTTTTTT; CDR3: CASSHTGELFF
size: .; J: TRBJ2-7; V: TRBV19; D: TRBD2; DNA: TGTGCCAGTAGCCAAAACGGGAGGCATGGCGACGAGCAGTACTTC; CDR3: CASSQNGRHGDEQYF
size: .; J: TRBJ2-6; V: TRBV9; D: TRBD2; DNA: TGTGCCAGCAGCCTCGGGGGGGAGCCCAACGTCCTGACTTTC; CDR3: CASSLGGEPNVLTF
size: .; J: TRBJ2-7; V: TRBV7-2; D: TRBD1; DNA: TGTGCCAGCAGTTGGGGGACAGGGGTCTACGAGCAGTACTTC; CDR3: CASSWGTGVYEQYF
size: .; J: TRBJ2-4; V: TRBV19; D: .; DNA: TGTGCCAGTAGTACCGAGGAGGGGGCCAAAAACATTCAGTACTTC; CDR3: CASSTEEGAKNIQYF
size: once; J: TRBJ2-7; V: TRBV28; D: .; DNA: TGTGCCAGCAGTACCCCGTGGAGGGGCTACGAGCAGTACTTC; CDR3: CASSTPWRGYEQYF
size: .; J: TRBJ2-7; V: TRBV4-1; D: TRBD1; DNA: TGCGCCAGCAGCCAAGAGACAGGGGCCCTTAACGAGCAGTACTTC; CDR3: CASSQETGALNEQYF
size: .; J: TRBJ2-7; V: TRBV20-1; D: .; DNA: TGCAGTGCTAGGGCAGATTACGAGCAGTACTTC; CDR3: CSARADYEQYF
size: .; J: TRBJ2-3; V: TRBV13; D: .; DNA: TGTGCCAGCAGCCCCGGATCGGATACGCAGTATTTT; CDR3: CASSPGSDTQYF
size: .; J: TRBJ2-7; V: TRBV7-6; D: TRBD2; DNA: TGTGCCAGCAGCGCAGCCGGGACTATATACGAGCAGTACTTC; CDR3: CASSAAGTIYEQYF
size: .; J: TRBJ1-2; V: TRBV9; D: TRBD1; DNA: TGTGCCAGCAGCGGCGACAGGGGCCTCAACTATGGCTACACCTTC; CDR3: CASSGDRGLNYGYTF
size: .; J: TRBJ1-5; V: TRBV5-6; D: TRBD1; DNA: TGTGCCAGCAGCTTAAACGGAGGGGGCGGCAATCAGCCCCAGCATTTT; CDR3: CASSLNGGGGNQPQHF
size: .; J: TRBJ1-1; V: TRBV7-8; D: .; DNA: TGTGCCAGCAGCACTCGTATAGGCACTGAAGCTTTCTTT; CDR3: CASSTRIGTEAFF
size: .; J: TRBJ2-1; V: TRBV9; D: .; DNA: TGTGCCAGCAGCCCCGAACAGGCGGCCTACAATGAGCAGTTCTTC; CDR3: CASSPEQAAYNEQFF
size: .; J: TRBJ1-5; V: TRBV21-1; D: .; DNA: TGTGCCAGCAGCTTACAAGGGCACCGCAATCAGCCCCAGCATTTT; CDR3: CASSLQGHRNQPQHF
size: .; J: TRBJ2-7; V: TRBV11-2; D: TRBD2; DNA: TGTGCCAGCAGCTCGGGACTAGGTTCCTCCGAGCAGTACTTC; CDR3: CASSSGLGSSEQYF
size: .; J: TRBJ1-4; V: TRBV28; D: .; DNA: TGTGCCAGCAGTTTAAGGGGTGAAAAACTGTTTTTT; CDR3: CASSLRGEKLFF
size: .; J: TRBJ2-6; V: TRBV15; D: .; DNA: TGTGCCACCAGCATTCCTGGGGCCAACGTCCTGACTTTC; CDR3: CATSIPGANVLTF
size: few; J: TRBJ2-7; V: TRBV7-9; D: .; DNA: TGTGCCAGCAGCTTAGGCAATAGCGAGCAGTACTTC; CDR3: CASSLGNSEQYF
size: .; J: TRBJ2-2; V: TRBV5-4; D: TRBD1; DNA: TGTGCCAGCAGCCGGACAGGCGCGAACACCGGGGAGCTGTTTTTT; CDR3: CASSRTGANTGELFF
size: .; J: TRBJ1-3; V: TRBV19; D: .; DNA: TGTGCCAGTAGTCCGGTGGAAAGACCCTCTGGAAACACCATATATTTT; CDR3: CASSPVERPSGNTIYF